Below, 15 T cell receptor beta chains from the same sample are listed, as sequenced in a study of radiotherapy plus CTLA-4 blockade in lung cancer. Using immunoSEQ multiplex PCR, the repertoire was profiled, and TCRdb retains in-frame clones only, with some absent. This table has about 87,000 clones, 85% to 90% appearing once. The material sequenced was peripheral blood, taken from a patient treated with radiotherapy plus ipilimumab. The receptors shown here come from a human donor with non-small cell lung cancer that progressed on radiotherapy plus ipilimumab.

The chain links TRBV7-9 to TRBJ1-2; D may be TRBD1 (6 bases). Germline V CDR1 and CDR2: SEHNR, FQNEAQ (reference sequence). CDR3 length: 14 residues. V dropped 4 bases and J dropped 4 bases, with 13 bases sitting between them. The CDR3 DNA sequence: TGTGCCAGCAGCTACGAGACAGGATTCTATGGCTACACCTTC. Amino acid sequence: CASSYETGFYGYTF.

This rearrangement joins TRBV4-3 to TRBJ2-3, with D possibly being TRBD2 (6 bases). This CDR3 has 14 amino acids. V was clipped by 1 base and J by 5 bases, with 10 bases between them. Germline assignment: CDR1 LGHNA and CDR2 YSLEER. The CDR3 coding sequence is TGCGCCAGCAGCCAAGCCGGGGGTCTAGATACGCAGTATTTT. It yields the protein CASSQAGGLDTQYF.

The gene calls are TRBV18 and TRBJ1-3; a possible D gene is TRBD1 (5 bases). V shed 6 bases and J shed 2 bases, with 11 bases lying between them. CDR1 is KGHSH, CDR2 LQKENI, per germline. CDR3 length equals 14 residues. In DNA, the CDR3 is TGTGCCAGCTCGCCAGGGTACGCTGGAAACACCATATATTTT. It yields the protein CASSPGYAGNTIYF.

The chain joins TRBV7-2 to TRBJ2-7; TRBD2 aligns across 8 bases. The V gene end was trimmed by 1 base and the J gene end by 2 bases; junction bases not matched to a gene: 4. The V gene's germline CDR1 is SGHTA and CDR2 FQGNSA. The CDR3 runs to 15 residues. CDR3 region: CASSLEAGLAYEQYF. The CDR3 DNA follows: TGTGCCAGCAGCTTAGAGGCGGGACTAGCCTACGAGCAGTACTTC.

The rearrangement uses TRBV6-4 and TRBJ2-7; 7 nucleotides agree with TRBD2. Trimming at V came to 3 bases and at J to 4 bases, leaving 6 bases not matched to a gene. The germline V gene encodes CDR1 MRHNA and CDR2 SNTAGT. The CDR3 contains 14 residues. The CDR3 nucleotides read TGTGCCAGCAGTGATTTGGGGACTACTTACGAGCAGTACTTC. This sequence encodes CASSDLGTTYEQYF.

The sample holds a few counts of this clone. CDR3 in DNA: TGTGCCAGCAGCTTAAGGGCGGGAGGTAACTACGAGCAGTACTTC. Its translation is CASSLRAGGNYEQYF. The J gene is TRBJ2-7, the V gene TRBV7-2, with 8 bases that match TRBD2. After removal of 2 bases from V and 3 bases from J, the junction contained 6 bases not matched to a gene. The length of the CDR3 is 15 residues. Germline V lookup: CDR1 SGHTA, CDR2 FQGNSA.

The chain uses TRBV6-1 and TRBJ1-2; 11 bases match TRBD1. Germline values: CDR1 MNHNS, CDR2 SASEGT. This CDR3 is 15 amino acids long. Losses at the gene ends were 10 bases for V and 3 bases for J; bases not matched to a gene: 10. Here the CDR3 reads CAIQPRTGGDYGYTF. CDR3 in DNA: TGTGCCATCCAGCCCCGGACAGGGGGCGACTATGGCTACACCTTC.

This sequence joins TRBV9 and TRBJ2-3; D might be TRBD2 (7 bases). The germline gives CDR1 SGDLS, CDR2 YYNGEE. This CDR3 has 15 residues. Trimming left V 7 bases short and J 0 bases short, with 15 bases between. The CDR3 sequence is CASAVTGGSTDTQYF. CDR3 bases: TGTGCCAGCGCTGTAACGGGGGGCAGCACAGATACGCAGTATTTT.

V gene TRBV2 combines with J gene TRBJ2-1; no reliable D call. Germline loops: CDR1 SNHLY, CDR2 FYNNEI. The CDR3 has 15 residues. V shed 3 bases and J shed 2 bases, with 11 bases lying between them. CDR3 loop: CASSDSAGTYNEQFF. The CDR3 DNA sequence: TGTGCCAGCAGTGATAGTGCCGGAACCTACAATGAGCAGTTCTTC. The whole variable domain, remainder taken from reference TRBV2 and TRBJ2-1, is EPEVTQTPSHQVTQMGQEVILRCVPISNHLYFYWYRQILGQKVEFLVSFYNNEISEKSEIFDDQFSVERPDGSNFTLKIRSTKLEDSAMYFCASSDSAGTYNEQFFGPGTRLTVL.

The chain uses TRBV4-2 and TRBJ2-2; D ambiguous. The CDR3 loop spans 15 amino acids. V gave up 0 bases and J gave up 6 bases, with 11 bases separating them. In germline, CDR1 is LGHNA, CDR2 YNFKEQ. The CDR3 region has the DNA TGTGCCAGCAGCCAAGAAAAGACGGTTGCCGGGGAGCTGTTTTTT. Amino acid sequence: CASSQEKTVAGELFF.

This CDR3 is CASTLGGKNIQYF. Here the CDR3 DNA reads TGTGCCAGCACTTTGGGGGGAAAAAACATTCAGTACTTC. The chain uses TRBV2 and TRBJ2-4, with a weak D call TRBD2 (6 bases). Trimming removed 7 bases from V and 4 bases from J, with 11 bases in between. The CDR3 has 13 amino acids. Germline lookup yields CDR1 SNHLY and CDR2 FYNNEI.

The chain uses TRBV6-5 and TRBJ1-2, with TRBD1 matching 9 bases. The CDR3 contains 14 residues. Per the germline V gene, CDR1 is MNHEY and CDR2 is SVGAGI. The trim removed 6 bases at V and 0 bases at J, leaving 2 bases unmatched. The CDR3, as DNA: TGTGCCAGCAGGGGGACAGGGTCTAACTATGGCTACACCTTC. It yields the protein CASRGTGSNYGYTF.

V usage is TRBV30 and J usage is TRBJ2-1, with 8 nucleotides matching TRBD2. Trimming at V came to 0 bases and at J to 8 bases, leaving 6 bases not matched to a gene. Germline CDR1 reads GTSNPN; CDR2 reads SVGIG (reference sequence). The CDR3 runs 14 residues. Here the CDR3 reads CAWSVSSGFDEQFF. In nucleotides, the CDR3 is TGTGCCTGGAGTGTCTCTAGCGGGTTCGATGAGCAGTTCTTC.

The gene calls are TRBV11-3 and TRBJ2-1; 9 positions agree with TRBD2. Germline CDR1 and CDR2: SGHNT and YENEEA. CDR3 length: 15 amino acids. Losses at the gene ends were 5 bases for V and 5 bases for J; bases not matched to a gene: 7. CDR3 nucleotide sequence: TGTGCCAGCAGCCAGCCGGTAGCGGGGGACAATGAGCAGTTCTTC. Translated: CASSQPVAGDNEQFF.

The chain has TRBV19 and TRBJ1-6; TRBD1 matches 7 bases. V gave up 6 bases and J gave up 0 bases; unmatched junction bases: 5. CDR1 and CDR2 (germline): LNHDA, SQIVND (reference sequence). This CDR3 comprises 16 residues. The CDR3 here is CASRRQGRSYNSPLHF. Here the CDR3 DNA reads TGTGCCAGTAGAAGACAGGGTCGCTCCTATAATTCACCCCTCCACTTT.